In its sample, the clone carrying this T cell receptor beta chain was seen a few times. Its antigen is not identified. Treatment: roughly nine-day PBMC culture with coronavirus spike peptide pools or control peptides (ViraFEST assay). The source of the sample is a study of vaccination and CD4 T cells after COVID-19. The overall study: Nasal swab PCR identified SARS-CoV-2 in the convalescent patients, of whom nine were mild and one severe. Study-level results: SARS-CoV-2-reactive clonotypes showed a nonsignificant median rise from roughly 21 to 40. Post-infection sampling omitted early timepoints and covered relatively few convalescent patients.

The Oncomine TCR Beta short-read assay generated sequence data from the DNA of cultured CD4+ T cells. TCRdb processed the PCR reads anew with MiXCR; each CDR3 protein has one entry. The table includes more than 10,000 distinct CDR3 sequences, roughly 33% detected once. V was clipped by 2 bases and J by 1 base; unmatched bases: 4. This CDR3 spans 17 amino acids. Germline V gene data show CDR1 as MNHEY and CDR2 as SMNVEV (reference sequence). This TCR was recovered from a human donor who had recovered from COVID-19. Sequenced material: CD4+ T cells from blood, cultured in vitro, taken after SARS-CoV-2 vaccination. The V gene is TRBV27, the J gene TRBJ2-3; 12 nucleotides agree with TRBD2. As DNA, the CDR3 is TGTGCCAGCAGTTTAGGACTAGCGGGACGTGGCACAGATACGCAGTATTTT. It translates to CASSLGLAGRGTDTQYF.